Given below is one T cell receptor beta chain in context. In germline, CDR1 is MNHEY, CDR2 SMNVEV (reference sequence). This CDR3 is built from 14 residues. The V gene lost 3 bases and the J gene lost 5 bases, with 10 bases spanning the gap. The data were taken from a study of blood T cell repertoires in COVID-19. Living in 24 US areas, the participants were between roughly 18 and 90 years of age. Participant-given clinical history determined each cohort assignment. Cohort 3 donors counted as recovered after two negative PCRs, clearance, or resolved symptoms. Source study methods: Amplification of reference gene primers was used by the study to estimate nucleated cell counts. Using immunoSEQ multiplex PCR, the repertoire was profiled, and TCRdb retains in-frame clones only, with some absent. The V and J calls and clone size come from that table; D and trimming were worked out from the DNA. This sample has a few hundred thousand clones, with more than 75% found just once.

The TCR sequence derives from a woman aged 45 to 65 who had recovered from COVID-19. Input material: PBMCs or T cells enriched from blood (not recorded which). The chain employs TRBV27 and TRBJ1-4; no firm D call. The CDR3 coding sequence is TGTGCCAGCAGTTTTGGGCAGACAAATGAAAAACTGTTTTTT. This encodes CASSFGQTNEKLFF.